The rows below give T cell receptor beta chains drawn from one sample of a study of early T cells in non-severe SARS-CoV-2 infection. TCRdb re-called the 5' RACE reads with MiXCR, one entry per CDR3 protein. The sample gives 65,000 to 95,000 distinct CDR3 sequences, 11% to 15% of which show up once; approximately 11% is in the top ten. Source material: whole blood. These receptors all come from an adult who was a healthcare worker with PCR-confirmed SARS-CoV-2 infection or an uninfected control (not recorded which). The CDR3 runs from the conserved cysteine through the conserved F or W. Each record gives: CDR3 DNA, CDR3 protein, J gene, D gene, V gene, clone size. The D gene is left open where the match is weak. Clone size, where shown, is once, few, many, or a class for clones that have expanded.

DNA: TGCGCCAGCAGCTTGGTTCGGGGGAATGAGCAGTTCTTC
CDR3: CASSLVRGNEQFF
J: TRBJ2-1
D: -
V: TRBV5-1
size: many

DNA: TGTGCCAGTAGCCGGGACACACCGGGGGCCAACGTCCTGACTTTC
CDR3: CASSRDTPGANVLTF
J: TRBJ2-6
D: -
V: TRBV19
size: -

DNA: TGTGCCAGCAGCGCCCTTAGCGGGGGGGCTTCCTACAATGAGCAGTTCTTC
CDR3: CASSALSGGASYNEQFF
J: TRBJ2-1
D: TRBD2
V: TRBV7-7
size: -

DNA: TGTGCCAGCAGCCAATACCGGACAGGGGTTGAGCAGTACTTC
CDR3: CASSQYRTGVEQYF
J: TRBJ2-7
D: TRBD1
V: TRBV14
size: few

DNA: TGTGCCAGCAGTCATCCTCGAGGGCGGGACACCGGGGAGCTGTTTTTT
CDR3: CASSHPRGRDTGELFF
J: TRBJ2-2
D: -
V: TRBV28
size: -

DNA: TGCAGTGCTAGAACACCGGGACAGCCCTGGAATGAAGCTTTCTTT
CDR3: CSARTPGQPWNEAFF
J: TRBJ1-1
D: TRBD1
V: TRBV20-1
size: -

DNA: TGTGCCAGCAGCAAAAGCGGGGGGGCGAATGAGCAGTTCTTC
CDR3: CASSKSGGANEQFF
J: TRBJ2-1
D: TRBD2
V: TRBV7-7
size: many

DNA: TGTGCCAGCTCGCAGCGGGACAGGGTGATAGAGACTGAAGCTTTCTTT
CDR3: CASSQRDRVIETEAFF
J: TRBJ1-1
D: TRBD1
V: TRBV18
size: many

DNA: TGCGCCAGCAGCCACGAAGGTTTTCCTGAAGCTTTCTTT
CDR3: CASSHEGFPEAFF
J: TRBJ1-1
D: -
V: TRBV5-1
size: -

DNA: TGTGCCAGCAGCTTGGTTATGTCCGCAAGCTCCTACAATGAGCAGTTCTTC
CDR3: CASSLVMSASSYNEQFF
J: TRBJ2-1
D: -
V: TRBV5-8
size: -

DNA: TGTGCCAGCAGTTCAACCGGTGGAGGGGGGAACTATGGCTACACCTTC
CDR3: CASSSTGGGGNYGYTF
J: TRBJ1-2
D: -
V: TRBV12-3/TRBV12-4
size: -

DNA: TGCAGTGCTAGAGGGACTCATAAGGGCCAAGCAACTAATGAAAAACTGTTTTTT
CDR3: CSARGTHKGQATNEKLFF
J: TRBJ1-4
D: -
V: TRBV20-1
size: -

DNA: TGTGCCACCAGCAAAACACAGGGGAGCCAGCCCCAGCATTTT
CDR3: CATSKTQGSQPQHF
J: TRBJ1-5
D: TRBD1
V: TRBV15
size: -

DNA: TGTGCCACGCTTAGAGAGTATGGCTACACCTTC
CDR3: CATLREYGYTF
J: TRBJ1-2
D: -
V: TRBV28
size: many

DNA: TGTGCCAGCAGAAGAGACAGACCCTACGAGCAGTACTTC
CDR3: CASRRDRPYEQYF
J: TRBJ2-7
D: -
V: TRBV28
size: -

DNA: TGTGCCAGCAGAGATTCTAGCGGGGTAGAAGAGACCCAGTACTTC
CDR3: CASRDSSGVEETQYF
J: TRBJ2-5
D: TRBD2
V: TRBV6-4
size: -